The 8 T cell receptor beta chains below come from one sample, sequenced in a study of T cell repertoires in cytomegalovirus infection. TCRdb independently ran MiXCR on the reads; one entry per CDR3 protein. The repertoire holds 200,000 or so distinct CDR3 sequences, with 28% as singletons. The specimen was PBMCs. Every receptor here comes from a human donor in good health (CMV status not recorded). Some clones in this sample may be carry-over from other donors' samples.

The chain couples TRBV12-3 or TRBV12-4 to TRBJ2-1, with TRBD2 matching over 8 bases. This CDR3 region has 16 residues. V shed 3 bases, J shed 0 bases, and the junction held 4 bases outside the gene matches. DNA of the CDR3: TGTGCCAGCAGTTTGTGGACTAGCCTCTCCTACAATGAGCAGTTCTTC. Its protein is CASSLWTSLSYNEQFF.

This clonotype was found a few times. The CDR3 nucleotides are TGTGCCAGCAGTTACTCGCGGGGGGACAATGAGCAGTTCTTC. This codes for CASSYSRGDNEQFF. This rearrangement joins TRBV6-6 to TRBJ2-1, with 8 positions matching TRBD2. The germline gives CDR1 MNHNY, CDR2 SVGAGI (reference sequence). The CDR3 is made up of 14 amino acids. Trimming cost V 0 bases and J 5 bases; bases outside gene matches: 0.

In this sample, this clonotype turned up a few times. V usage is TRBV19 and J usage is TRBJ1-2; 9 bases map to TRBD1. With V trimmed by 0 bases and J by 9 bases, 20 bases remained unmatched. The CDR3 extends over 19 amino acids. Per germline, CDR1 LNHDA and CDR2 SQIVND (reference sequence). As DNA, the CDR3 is TGTGCCAGTAGTATAGACGAGCCCGGGACAGGGATCCTCGAGAACAGCTACACCTTC. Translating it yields CASSIDEPGTGILENSYTF.

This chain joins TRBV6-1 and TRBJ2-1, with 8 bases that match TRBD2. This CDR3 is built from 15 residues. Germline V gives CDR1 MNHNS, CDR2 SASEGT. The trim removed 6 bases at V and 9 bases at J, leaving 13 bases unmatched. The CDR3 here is CASSKTSDVFGEQFF. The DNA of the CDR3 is TGTGCCAGCAGCAAGACTAGCGACGTTTTCGGTGAGCAGTTCTTC.

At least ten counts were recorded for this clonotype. The CDR3: CASTVGGGRTGELFF. CDR3 coding DNA: TGTGCCAGCACTGTGGGAGGGGGGCGAACCGGGGAGCTGTTTTTT. V and J are TRBV7-2 and TRBJ2-2, with a possible D match to TRBD2 (7 bases). Trimming took 7 bases from V and 5 from J, leaving 17 bases between them. The germline gives CDR1 SGHTA, CDR2 FQGNSA. The CDR3 loop spans 15 amino acids.

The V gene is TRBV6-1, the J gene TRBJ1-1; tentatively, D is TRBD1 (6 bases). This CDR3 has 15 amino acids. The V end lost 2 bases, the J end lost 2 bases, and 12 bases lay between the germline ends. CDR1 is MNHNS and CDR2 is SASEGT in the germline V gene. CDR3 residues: CASSEPGTTNTEAFF. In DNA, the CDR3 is TGTGCCAGCAGTGAACCAGGGACAACTAACACTGAAGCTTTCTTT.

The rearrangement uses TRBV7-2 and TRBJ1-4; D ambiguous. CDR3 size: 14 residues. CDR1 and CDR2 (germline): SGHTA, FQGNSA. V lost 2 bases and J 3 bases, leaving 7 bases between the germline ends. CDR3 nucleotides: TGTGCCAGCAGCTTACCCACATCTAATGAAAAACTGTTTTTT. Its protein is CASSLPTSNEKLFF. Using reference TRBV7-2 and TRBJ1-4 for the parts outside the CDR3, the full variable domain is GAGVSQSPSNKVTEKGKDVELRCDPISGHTALYWYRQSLGQGLEFLIYFQGNSAPDKSGLPSDRFSAERTGGSVSTLTIQRTQQEDSAVYLCASSLPTSNEKLFFGSGTQLSVL.

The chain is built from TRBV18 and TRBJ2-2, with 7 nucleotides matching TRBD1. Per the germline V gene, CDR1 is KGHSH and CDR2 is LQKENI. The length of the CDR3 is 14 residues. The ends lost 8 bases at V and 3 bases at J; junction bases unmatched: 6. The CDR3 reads CASGDRVDTGELFF. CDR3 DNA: TGTGCCAGCGGAGACAGGGTTGACACCGGGGAGCTGTTTTTT.